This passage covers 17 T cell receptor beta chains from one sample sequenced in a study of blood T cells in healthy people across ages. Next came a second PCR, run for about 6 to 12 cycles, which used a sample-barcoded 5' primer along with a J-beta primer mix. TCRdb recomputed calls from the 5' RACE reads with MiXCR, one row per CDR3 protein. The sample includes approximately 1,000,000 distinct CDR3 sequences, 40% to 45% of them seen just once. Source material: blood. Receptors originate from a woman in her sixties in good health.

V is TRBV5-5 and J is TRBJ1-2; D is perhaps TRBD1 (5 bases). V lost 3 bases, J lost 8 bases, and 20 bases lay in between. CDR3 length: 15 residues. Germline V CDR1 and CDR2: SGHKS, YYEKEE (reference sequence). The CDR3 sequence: CASSWGVRVLGGYTF. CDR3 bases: TGTGCCAGCAGCTGGGGGGTCAGGGTCCTCGGAGGCTACACCTTC.

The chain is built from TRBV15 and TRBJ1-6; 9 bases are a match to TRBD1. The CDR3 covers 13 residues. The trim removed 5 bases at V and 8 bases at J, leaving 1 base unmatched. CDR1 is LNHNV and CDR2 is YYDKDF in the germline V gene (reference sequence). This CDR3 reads CATSGTGYSPLHF. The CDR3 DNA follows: TGTGCCACCAGCGGGACAGGGTATTCACCCCTCCACTTT. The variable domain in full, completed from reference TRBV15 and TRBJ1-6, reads DAMVIQNPRYQVTQFGKPVTLSCSQTLNHNVMYWYQQKSSQAPKLLFHYYDKDFNNEADTPDNFQSRRPNTSFCFLDIRSPGLGDTAMYLCATSGTGYSPLHFGNGTRLTVT.

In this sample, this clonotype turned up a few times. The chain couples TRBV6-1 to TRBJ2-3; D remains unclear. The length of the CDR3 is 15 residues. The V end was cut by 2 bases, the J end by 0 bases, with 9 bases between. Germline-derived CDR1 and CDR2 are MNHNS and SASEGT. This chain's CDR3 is CASSEQAASTDTQYF. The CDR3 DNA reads TGTGCCAGCAGTGAACAGGCAGCTAGCACAGATACGCAGTATTTT.

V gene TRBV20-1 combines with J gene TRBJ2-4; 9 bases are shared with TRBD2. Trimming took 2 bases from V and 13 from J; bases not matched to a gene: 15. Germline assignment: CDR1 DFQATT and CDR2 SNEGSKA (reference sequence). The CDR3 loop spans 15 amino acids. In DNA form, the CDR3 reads TGCAGTGCTAGACCACCGGGACTAGCAACGGGGGAGCAGTACTTC. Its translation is CSARPPGLATGEQYF.

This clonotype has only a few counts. The CDR3 region has the DNA TGTGCCAGCAGTGAAGTCCTAGCGGGATCAGAGACCCAGTACTTC. Residues: CASSEVLAGSETQYF. The rearrangement links TRBV6-1 to TRBJ2-5; 9 bases map to TRBD2. The ends lost 1 base at V and 4 bases at J; junction bases unmatched: 4. Per the germline V gene, CDR1 is MNHNS and CDR2 is SASEGT. The CDR3 runs to 15 residues.

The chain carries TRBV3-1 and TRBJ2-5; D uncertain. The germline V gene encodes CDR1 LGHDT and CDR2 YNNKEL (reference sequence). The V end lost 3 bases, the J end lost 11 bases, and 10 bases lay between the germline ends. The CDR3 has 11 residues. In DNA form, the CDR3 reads TGTGCCAGCAGCCATAATTACGCGCAGTACTTC. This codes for CASSHNYAQYF.

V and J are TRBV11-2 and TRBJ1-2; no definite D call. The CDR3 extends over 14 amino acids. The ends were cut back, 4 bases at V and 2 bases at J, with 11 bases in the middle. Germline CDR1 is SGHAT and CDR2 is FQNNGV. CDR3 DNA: TGTGCCAGCAGCTCCCCGAGGGAAAACTATGGCTACACCTTC. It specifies CASSSPRENYGYTF.

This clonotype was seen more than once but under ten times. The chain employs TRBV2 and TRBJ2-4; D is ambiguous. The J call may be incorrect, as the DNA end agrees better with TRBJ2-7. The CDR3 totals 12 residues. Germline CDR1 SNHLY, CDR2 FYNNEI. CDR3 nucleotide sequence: TGTGCCAGCAGGGGGTCTACCTACGAGCAGTACTTC. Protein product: CASRGSTYEQYF.

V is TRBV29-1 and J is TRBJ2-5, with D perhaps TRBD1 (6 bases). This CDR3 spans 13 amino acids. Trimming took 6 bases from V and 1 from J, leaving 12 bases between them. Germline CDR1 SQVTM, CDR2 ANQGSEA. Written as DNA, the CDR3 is TGCAGCGTCCAAGGGGGTTTCCAAGAGACCCAGTACTTC. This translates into CSVQGGFQETQYF.

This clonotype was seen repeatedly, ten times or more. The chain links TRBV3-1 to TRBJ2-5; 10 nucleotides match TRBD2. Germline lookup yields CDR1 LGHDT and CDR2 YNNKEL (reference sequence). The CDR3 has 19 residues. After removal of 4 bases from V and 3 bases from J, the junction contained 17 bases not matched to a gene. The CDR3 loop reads CASSPFPRTGGLAEETQYF. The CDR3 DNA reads TGTGCCAGCAGCCCATTTCCGAGGACGGGCGGACTAGCGGAAGAGACCCAGTACTTC.

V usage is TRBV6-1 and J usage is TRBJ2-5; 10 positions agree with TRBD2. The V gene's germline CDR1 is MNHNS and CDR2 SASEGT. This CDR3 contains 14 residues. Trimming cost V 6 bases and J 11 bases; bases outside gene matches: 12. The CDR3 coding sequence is TGTGCCAGCAGGAGCGGGAGGGCCGGGAATGAGCAGTACTTC. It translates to CASRSGRAGNEQYF.

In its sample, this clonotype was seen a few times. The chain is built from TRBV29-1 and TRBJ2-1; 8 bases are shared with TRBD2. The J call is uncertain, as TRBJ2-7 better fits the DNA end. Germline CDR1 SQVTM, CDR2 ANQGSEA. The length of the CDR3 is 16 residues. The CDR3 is CSATGTRVLSYNEQYF. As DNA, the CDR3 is TGCAGCGCCACCGGGACTAGAGTTCTCTCCTACAATGAGCAGTACTTC.

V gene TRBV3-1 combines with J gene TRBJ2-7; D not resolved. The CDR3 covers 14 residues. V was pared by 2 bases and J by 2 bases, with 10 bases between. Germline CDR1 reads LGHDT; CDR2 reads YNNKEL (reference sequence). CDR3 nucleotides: TGTGCCAGCAGCCAAATTAGCCGTACCTACGAGCAGTACTTC. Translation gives CASSQISRTYEQYF.

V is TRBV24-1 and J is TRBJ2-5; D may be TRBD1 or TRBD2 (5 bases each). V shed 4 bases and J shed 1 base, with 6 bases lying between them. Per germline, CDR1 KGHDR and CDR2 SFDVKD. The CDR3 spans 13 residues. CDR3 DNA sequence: TGTGCCACCAGTGACGGGACCCAAGAGACCCAGTACTTC. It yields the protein CATSDGTQETQYF.

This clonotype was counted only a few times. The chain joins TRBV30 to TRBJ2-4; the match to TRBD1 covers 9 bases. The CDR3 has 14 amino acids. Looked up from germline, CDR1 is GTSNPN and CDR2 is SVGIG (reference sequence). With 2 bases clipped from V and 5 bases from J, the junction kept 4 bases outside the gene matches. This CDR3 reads CAWSLGQGQNIQYF. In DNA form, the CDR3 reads TGTGCCTGGAGTCTGGGACAGGGTCAAAACATTCAGTACTTC.

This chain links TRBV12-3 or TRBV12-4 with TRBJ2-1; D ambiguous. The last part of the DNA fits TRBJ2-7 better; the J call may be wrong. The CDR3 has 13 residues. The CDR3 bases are TGTGCCAGCAGTTCGAACATCCACAATGAGCAGTACTTC. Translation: CASSSNIHNEQYF.

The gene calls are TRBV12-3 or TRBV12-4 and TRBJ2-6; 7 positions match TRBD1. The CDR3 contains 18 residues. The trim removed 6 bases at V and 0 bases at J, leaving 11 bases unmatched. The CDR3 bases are TGTGCCAGCAGGACCGCCGGGACAGTCAACTCTGGGGCCAACGTCCTGACTTTC. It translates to CASRTAGTVNSGANVLTF.